The 26 T cell receptor beta chains given below trace back to one sample, sequenced in a study of blood T cell dynamics during melanoma immunotherapy. Generated by immunoSEQ multiplex PCR, the TCRdb table keeps only in-frame clones and is missing some. The sample contains thousands of clones, 85% to 90% of which appear only once. The time point was: week 3, after first cycle of checkpoint inhibitor. The specimen comprised blood, sampled from a patient treated with checkpoint blockade. Source of these receptors: a human donor with melanoma.

This chain joins TRBV5-1 and TRBJ1-1; the D gene is possibly TRBD1 (6 bases). Germline CDR1 is SGHRS and CDR2 is YFSETQ. CDR3 size: 12 residues. V lost 0 bases and J lost 11, with 11 bases in between. This CDR3 reads CASSLVGAPAFF. The DNA of the CDR3 is TGCGCCAGCAGCTTGGTGGGGGCGCCCGCTTTCTTT.

The chain uses TRBV19 and TRBJ1-2, with D tentatively TRBD1 (5 bases). Germline lookup yields CDR1 LNHDA and CDR2 SQIVND (reference sequence). The CDR3 is 12 amino acids. The V end lost 6 bases, the J end lost 7 bases, and 12 bases lay between the germline ends. Written as DNA, the CDR3 is TGTGCCAGTAGAAGGGGATCGGGTGGCTACACCTTC. It codes for CASRRGSGGYTF.

In DNA form, the CDR3 reads TGTGCCAGCAGCTTAGAGTCCGATACGCAGTATTTT. Residues: CASSLESDTQYF. V is TRBV7-9 and J is TRBJ2-3, with D unclear. The V gene lost 1 base and the J gene lost 6 bases, with 5 bases spanning the gap. CDR3 length equals 12 residues. Per germline, CDR1 SEHNR and CDR2 FQNEAQ (reference sequence). Full variable domain (outside the CDR3, taken from reference TRBV7-9 and TRBJ2-3): DTGVSQNPRHKITKRGQNVTFRCDPISEHNRLYWYRQTLGQGPEFLTYFQNEAQLEKSRLLSDRFSAERPKGSFSTLEIQRTEQGDSAMYLCASSLESDTQYFGPGTRLTVL.

The rearrangement links TRBV11-2 to TRBJ2-5; D gene ambiguous. TRBJ2-7 explains the end of the DNA better; the J call may be wrong. Germline V gene lookup returns CDR1 SGHAT and CDR2 FQNNGV. This CDR3 region has 15 residues. The CDR3, as DNA: TGTGCCAGCAGCCCCCGGGTCGCCAACTTTCCCGAGCAGTACTTC. Translating gives CASSPRVANFPEQYF.

This clone is a singleton in its sample. V usage is TRBV7-9 and J usage is TRBJ2-7, with a tentative D call TRBD1 (5 bases). V lost 8 bases and J lost 3, with 11 bases in between. Germline assignment: CDR1 SEHNR and CDR2 FQNEAQ (reference sequence). The CDR3 is 12 residues long. The CDR3 coding sequence is TGTGCCAGCGGTGGAAGGGGCTACGAGCAGTACTTC. Amino acids: CASGGRGYEQYF. The entire variable domain, with the rest obtained from reference TRBV7-9 and TRBJ2-7, is as follows: DTGVSQNPRHKITKRGQNVTFRCDPISEHNRLYWYRQTLGQGPEFLTYFQNEAQLEKSRLLSDRFSAERPKGSFSTLEIQRTEQGDSAMYLCASGGRGYEQYFGPGTRLTVT.

The genes are TRBV28 and TRBJ1-4; D unclear. Between the trimmed V and J ends, which lost 5 bases and 5 bases, there was a span of 18 bases. CDR1 and CDR2 (germline): MDHEN, SYDVKM. The CDR3 has 16 amino acids. DNA of the CDR3: TGTGCCAGCAGTCCCCGAGGAGGAGACAAAAATGAAAAACTGTTTTTT. This translates into CASSPRGGDKNEKLFF.

The chain joins TRBV5-4 to TRBJ1-2; unclear D gene. Germline-derived CDR1 and CDR2 are SGHNT and YYREEE (reference sequence). CDR3 size: 15 residues. Deletions cut 4 bases from V and 3 bases from J, with 16 bases between. The CDR3 protein is CASSHPREGDYGYTF. CDR3 coding DNA: TGTGCCAGCAGCCACCCCCGGGAGGGAGACTATGGCTACACCTTC. Using reference TRBV5-4 and TRBJ1-2 for the parts outside the CDR3, the full variable domain is ETGVTQSPTHLIKTRGQQVTLRCSSQSGHNTVSWYQQALGQGPQFIFQYYREEENGRGNFPPRFSGLQFPNYSSELNVNALELDDSALYLCASSHPREGDYGYTFGSGTRLTVV.

This chain uses TRBV4-2 with TRBJ1-4; no firm D call. V was clipped by 0 bases and J by 4 bases, with 15 bases between them. The V gene's germline CDR1 is LGHNA and CDR2 YNFKEQ. The CDR3 totals 17 residues. In DNA form, the CDR3 reads TGTGCCAGCAGCCAAGATCTCGGACGGCGGTATAATGAAAAACTGTTTTTT. Its protein product is CASSQDLGRRYNEKLFF.

The chain recombines TRBV6-5 with TRBJ1-4; D perhaps matches TRBD1 (6 bases). The length of the CDR3 is 15 residues. Germline lookup yields CDR1 MNHEY and CDR2 SVGAGI. Trimming cost V 6 bases and J 0 bases, with 11 bases left between them. CDR3 loop: CASSRRTATNEKLFF. In DNA, the CDR3 is TGTGCCAGCAGCCGGCGGACAGCAACTAATGAAAAACTGTTTTTT.

J is TRBJ1-1 and V is TRBV7-9; 7 nucleotides match TRBD1. Germline V gene data show CDR1 as SEHNR and CDR2 as FQNEAQ (reference sequence). CDR3 length: 15 residues. V lost 4 bases to trimming and J lost 0 bases; unmatched junction nucleotides: 5. The CDR3 region is CASSYGTAVNTEAFF. The CDR3 coding sequence is TGTGCCAGCAGCTATGGGACAGCCGTGAACACTGAAGCTTTCTTT.

V gene TRBV19 combines with J gene TRBJ1-2; 8 nucleotides match TRBD1. The CDR3 is 13 amino acids. CDR1 LNHDA and CDR2 SQIVND come from the germline V gene (reference sequence). V dropped 3 bases and J dropped 3; count of bases not matched to a gene: 0. CDR3 region: CASSMDRDYGYTF. The CDR3 DNA reads TGTGCCAGTAGTATGGACAGGGACTATGGCTACACCTTC.

The chain carries TRBV5-1 and TRBJ2-7, with D maybe TRBD1 (5 bases). The CDR3 length is 15 residues. Germline CDR1 SGHRS, CDR2 YFSETQ. V lost 0 bases and J 1 base, leaving 11 bases between the germline ends. The chain's CDR3 is CASSLGQGTSYEQYF. In DNA form, the CDR3 reads TGCGCCAGCAGCTTGGGGCAGGGAACGTCCTACGAGCAGTACTTC.

The rearrangement joins TRBV5-1 to TRBJ2-7; D remains unclear. The length of the CDR3 is 15 residues. CDR1 SGHRS and CDR2 YFSETQ come from the germline V gene. Trimming left V 0 bases short and J 2 bases short, with 12 bases between. This CDR3 is CASSLGFNGAYEQYF. For the CDR3, the DNA is TGCGCCAGCAGCTTGGGCTTTAACGGAGCCTACGAGCAGTACTTC.

This rearrangement joins TRBV4-1 to TRBJ1-2; no firm D call. V was clipped by 3 bases and J by 2 bases, with 10 bases between them. The CDR3 loop spans 14 amino acids. Germline V CDR1 and CDR2: MGHRA, YSYEKL. The CDR3 DNA reads TGCGCCAGCAGCCACCCAGGCCTCAACTATGGCTACACCTTC. Encoded protein: CASSHPGLNYGYTF.

The rearrangement uses TRBV28 and TRBJ1-1; tentatively, D is TRBD1 (5 bases). CDR3 length: 14 amino acids. V was cut by 5 bases and J by 1 base, with 11 bases left in between. The germline V gene encodes CDR1 MDHEN and CDR2 SYDVKM. CDR3 loop: CASSPSGTNTEAFF. CDR3 coding DNA: TGTGCCAGCAGTCCGTCAGGGACGAACACTGAAGCTTTCTTT. The complete variable domain, with remaining parts taken from reference TRBV28 and TRBJ1-1, reads DVKVTQSSRYLVKRTGEKVFLECVQDMDHENMFWYRQDPGLGLRLIYFSYDVKMKEKGDIPEGYSVSREKKERFSLILESASTNQTSMYLCASSPSGTNTEAFFGQGTRLTVV.

This clone was seen only a few times. The chain is built from TRBV19 and TRBJ2-7, with D unclear. The CDR3 is 11 amino acids. Deletions cut 10 bases from V and 5 bases from J, with 12 bases between. Looked up from germline, CDR1 is LNHDA and CDR2 is SQIVND (reference sequence). The CDR3 coding sequence is TGTGCCACCCTTCTTGGCCACGAGCAGTACTTC. Translating gives CATLLGHEQYF.

This clone was seen only once. V gene TRBV25-1 combines with J gene TRBJ1-1; D gene uncertain. The germline V gene encodes CDR1 MGHDK and CDR2 SYGVNS. The germline V and J ends were trimmed by 4 bases and 9 bases, with 12 bases remaining between them. There are 12 residues in the CDR3. CDR3 sequence (DNA): TGTGCCAGCAGTGTAGGACTTTTTCAAGCTTTCTTT. Its protein product is CASSVGLFQAFF.

The V call is TRBV7-9, the J call TRBJ2-1; 9 bases align to TRBD1. V gave up 6 bases and J gave up 4 bases; unmatched junction bases: 4. The CDR3 sequence is 14 residues long. Germline CDR1 and CDR2: SEHNR and FQNEAQ (reference sequence). CDR3 in amino acids: CASRAGTGYNEQFF. The CDR3 region has the DNA TGTGCCAGCAGAGCCGGGACAGGGTACAATGAGCAGTTCTTC.

V is TRBV29-1 and J is TRBJ1-1; possible D gene TRBD1, 5 bases. There are 15 residues in the CDR3. The ends were cut back, 5 bases at V and 0 bases at J, with 16 bases in the middle. Germline assignment: CDR1 SQVTM and CDR2 ANQGSEA. The CDR3 bases are TGCAGCGTTTCAAAAAGGGGCAGGGTGAACACTGAAGCTTTCTTT. This translates into CSVSKRGRVNTEAFF.

V usage is TRBV20-1 and J usage is TRBJ2-7; possibly TRBD1 for D (5 bases). V was pared by 7 bases and J by 4 bases, with 11 bases between. In germline, CDR1 is DFQATT, CDR2 SNEGSKA (reference sequence). This CDR3 region has 11 residues. CDR3 coding DNA: TGCAGTGTCAGAAGGGGTTACGAGCAGTACTTC. This sequence encodes CSVRRGYEQYF.

The chain employs TRBV11-2 and TRBJ1-1; no clear D. CDR1 is SGHAT and CDR2 is FQNNGV in the germline V gene. This CDR3 has 14 amino acids. Between the trimmed V and J ends, which lost 0 bases and 4 bases, there was a span of 9 bases. The CDR3 sequence is CASSLDASGTEAFF. Here the CDR3 DNA reads TGTGCCAGCAGCTTAGACGCTTCCGGCACTGAAGCTTTCTTT.

This chain connects TRBV7-2 to TRBJ1-2; D possibly corresponds to TRBD1 (6 bases). CDR3 length: 14 residues. The germline gives CDR1 SGHTA, CDR2 FQGNSA. The V end lost 0 bases, the J end lost 7 bases, and 12 bases lay between the germline ends. The DNA for the CDR3 is TGTGCCAGCAGCTTAGCTACAGGGTTAAGTGGCTACACCTTC. Amino acid sequence: CASSLATGLSGYTF.

The rearrangement joins TRBV9 to TRBJ1-2; 11 positions match TRBD1. The CDR3 is made up of 16 amino acids. Germline V gives CDR1 SGDLS, CDR2 YYNGEE. V lost 0 bases to trimming and J lost 7 bases; unmatched junction nucleotides: 8. The CDR3 here is CASSVALWTGGGGYTF. The CDR3 DNA reads TGTGCCAGCAGCGTAGCCCTCTGGACAGGGGGCGGTGGCTACACCTTC.

V and J are TRBV6-6 and TRBJ2-7; D perhaps matches TRBD2 (5 bases). Trimming removed 0 bases from V and 5 bases from J, with 11 bases in between. This CDR3 contains 14 residues. In germline, CDR1 is MNHNY, CDR2 SVGAGI (reference sequence). The CDR3 DNA reads as TGTGCCAGCAGTTACTCTGAGGGTTCGGACGAGCAGTACTTC. Translating gives CASSYSEGSDEQYF.

The V and J genes are TRBV7-2 and TRBJ2-7; 8 bases agree with TRBD2. The CDR3 runs 15 residues. The V segment lost 1 base and the J segment 5 bases; nucleotides outside the gene matches: 7. Germline V CDR1 and CDR2: SGHTA, FQGNSA. The CDR3 region is CASSLVDLAGNEQYF. DNA of the CDR3: TGTGCCAGCAGCTTAGTGGATCTAGCGGGCAACGAGCAGTACTTC.

The genes are TRBV19 and TRBJ1-2; D remains unclear. V lost 3 bases to trimming and J lost 0 bases, with 5 bases between them. CDR1 is LNHDA and CDR2 is SQIVND in the germline V gene (reference sequence). The CDR3 extends over 13 amino acids. CDR3 region: CASSIEANYGYTF. DNA for the CDR3: TGTGCCAGTAGTATTGAGGCTAACTATGGCTACACCTTC.